Included here is one TCR beta chain sequence, with context. Its antigen is currently unknown. Time point meaning: week 5, during vaccination. The vaccine gave 300 ug of a 20-mer mutant IDH1 peptide subcutaneously per dose. The data originate from a study of a mutant IDH1 vaccine in newly diagnosed glioma. Profiling relied on immunoSEQ multiplex PCR, and the TCRdb table lists in-frame clones only, not all of them. The sample yields tens of thousands of clones, over 75% seen once. Trimming pared 4 bases from V and 1 base from J, leaving 15 bases between. Germline V gene sequence: CDR1 MNHEY, CDR2 SVGAGI. The CDR3 loop spans 16 amino acids.

Sequenced here: PBMCs, sampled from a glioma patient whose treatment included an IDH1 peptide vaccine. The chain employs TRBV6-5 and TRBJ2-3; D might be TRBD1 (6 bases). This clonotype originated in a woman aged 50 to 60 with glioma. The CDR3 DNA is TGTGCCAGCAGTTTAAGGCGCAGGGGTGGCACAGATACGCAGTATTTT. This sequence encodes CASSLRRRGGTDTQYF.